A single sample gave rise to the 17 T cell receptor beta chains below, sequenced in a study of neurological immune-mediated disorders (dated by TCRdb to between 2018 and 2021). The receptor library was made with 5' RACE. The instrument given in TCRdb is Illumina HiSeq 2500. The public sequencing data were trimmed at Q25 with fastp and processed into clonotypes with MiXCR by TCRdb, which kept only in-frame beta chains. Identical CDR3 protein sequences are pooled into one entry, listed with their most common genes and DNA. The sample records 11,000 to 15,000 distinct CDR3 sequences, over 10% of which are singletons. The ten largest make up roughly two fifths of the sample. Sequenced input: CD8+ T cells from blood. These receptors all come from a female donor with HTLV-1-associated myelopathy (HAM/TSP).

This clonotype was detected ten times or more. The V call is TRBV6-5, the J call TRBJ2-2; D might be TRBD2 (5 bases). Germline values: CDR1 MNHEY, CDR2 SVGAGI. CDR3 length: 14 residues. V was pared by 2 bases and J by 2 bases, with 6 bases between. CDR3 nucleotides: TGTGCCAGCAGTTACGGACTCAACACCGGGGAGCTGTTTTTT. This codes for CASSYGLNTGELFF.

This clonotype was observed at least ten times. The chain uses TRBV6-5 and TRBJ2-3; 11 nucleotides line up with TRBD1. CDR1 is MNHEY and CDR2 is SVGAGI in the germline V gene. V was clipped by 4 bases and J by 4 bases; unmatched bases: 7. This CDR3 comprises 16 residues. The CDR3 sequence: CASSWDRGGRSDTQYF. Here the CDR3 DNA reads TGTGCCAGCAGTTGGGACAGGGGGGGGCGGTCAGATACGCAGTATTTT.

The chain has TRBV7-2 and TRBJ2-3; 7 nucleotides line up with TRBD2. CDR3 size: 16 residues. The ends lost 1 base at V and 2 bases at J; junction bases unmatched: 6. Germline-derived CDR1 and CDR2 are SGHTA and FQGNSA. CDR3 bases: TGTGCCAGCAGCTTAGACTCGGGGGGTCTCACAGATACGCAGTATTTT. Amino acids: CASSLDSGGLTDTQYF.

Ten or more counts support this clonotype. The rearrangement uses TRBV6-2 or TRBV6-3 and TRBJ1-6, with unresolved D. Trimming took off 2 bases at V and 7 bases at J, with 18 bases between the two ends. Germline assignment: CDR1 MNHEY and CDR2 SVGEGT. There are 17 residues in the CDR3. CDR3 nucleotide sequence: TGTGCCAGCAGTTACCCGGGTCCCGCCGCCGGCAATTCACCCCTCCACTTT. Residues: CASSYPGPAAGNSPLHF.

This clonotype was recorded at least ten times. The chain couples TRBV5-1 to TRBJ1-2, with 10 bases that match TRBD1. CDR1 is SGHRS, CDR2 YFSETQ, per germline. The CDR3 has 13 residues. V was pared by 3 bases and J by 8 bases, with 4 bases of the junction left unmatched. DNA of the CDR3: TGCGCCAGCAGCTCCGGACAGGGGGAAGGCTACACCTTC. It is translated as CASSSGQGEGYTF. Using reference TRBV5-1 and TRBJ1-2 for the parts outside the CDR3, the full variable domain is KAGVTQTPRYLIKTRGQQVTLSCSPISGHRSVSWYQQTPGQGLQFLFEYFSETQRNKGNFPGRFSGRQFSNSRSEMNVSTLELGDSALYLCASSSGQGEGYTFGSGTRLTVV.

This clonotype was observed at least ten times. Here the CDR3 reads CASSWLAGTSTDTQYF. CDR3 in DNA: TGTGCCAGCAGCTGGTTAGCGGGGACTAGCACAGATACGCAGTATTTT. V and J are TRBV7-9 and TRBJ2-3, with TRBD2 matching 8 bases. The CDR3 has 16 residues. In germline, CDR1 is SEHNR, CDR2 FQNEAQ (reference sequence). Trimming at V came to 4 bases and at J to 0 bases, leaving 6 bases not matched to a gene.

This clonotype appeared many times. The DNA for the CDR3 is TGTGCCAGCAGCCCACCTAACCAAGAGACCCAGTACTTC. Encoded protein: CASSPPNQETQYF. The chain uses TRBV14 and TRBJ2-5; D remains ambiguous. CDR1 and CDR2 (germline): SGHDN, FVKESK. The CDR3 totals 13 residues. V was cut by 4 bases and J by 0 bases, with 6 bases left in between.

V is TRBV6-1 and J is TRBJ2-3; no clear D. Germline loops: CDR1 MNHNS, CDR2 SASEGT. V was clipped by 2 bases and J by 6 bases, with 18 bases between them. The CDR3 length is 16 residues. The CDR3 reads CASSETVAVGSDTQYF. CDR3 bases: TGTGCCAGCAGTGAAACGGTGGCGGTAGGTTCTGATACGCAGTATTTT.

This clonotype came up many times. The chain recombines TRBV7-2 with TRBJ2-3, with D perhaps matching TRBD1 (5 bases). V was cut by 4 bases and J by 0 bases, with 11 bases left in between. The germline V gene has CDR1 SGHTA and CDR2 FQGNSA. CDR3 length equals 15 residues. CDR3 amino acids: CASSYRTASTDTQYF. The CDR3 nucleotides read TGTGCCAGCAGCTACAGGACGGCGAGCACAGATACGCAGTATTTT. Supplemented by reference TRBV7-2 and TRBJ2-3, the full variable domain reads GAGVSQSPSNKVTEKGKDVELRCDPISGHTALYWYRQSLGQGLEFLIYFQGNSAPDKSGLPSDRFSAERTGGSVSTLTIQRTQQEDSAVYLCASSYRTASTDTQYFGPGTRLTVL.

This clonotype was recorded at least ten times. The genes are TRBV4-1 and TRBJ1-2; D gene uncertain. Germline CDR1 MGHRA, CDR2 YSYEKL. The germline V and J ends were trimmed by 0 bases and 2 bases, with 10 bases remaining between them. This CDR3 is built from 15 residues. The CDR3 is CASSQDLDANYGYTF. The CDR3 nucleotides read TGCGCCAGCAGCCAAGATCTCGACGCAAACTATGGCTACACCTTC.

This clonotype was recorded at least ten times. The J gene is TRBJ1-2, the V gene TRBV7-9; D perhaps matches TRBD1 (6 bases). The germline CDR1 and CDR2 sequences are SEHNR and FQNEAQ (reference sequence). The CDR3 sequence is 17 residues long. V was cut by 1 base and J by 4 bases, with 19 bases left in between. Here the CDR3 DNA reads TGTGCCAGCAGCTTAGTTGCAGGGGAAATGGGTAGCTATGGCTACACCTTC. It codes for CASSLVAGEMGSYGYTF.

This clonotype was detected many times. This chain uses TRBV7-9 with TRBJ1-2, with a tentative D call TRBD1 (5 bases). The germline CDR1 and CDR2 sequences are SEHNR and FQNEAQ (reference sequence). The CDR3 has 13 residues. V lost 3 bases to trimming and J lost 6 bases, with 11 bases between them. CDR3 nucleotides: TGTGCCAGCAGCTTTCCAGGGAGTCATGGCTACACCTTC. Translation: CASSFPGSHGYTF.

This clonotype was seen at least ten times. The CDR3 loop is CASSVLASTDTQYF. For the CDR3, the DNA is TGTGCCAGCAGTGTCCTAGCGAGTACAGATACGCAGTATTTT. The chain is built from TRBV27 and TRBJ2-3, with D tentatively TRBD2 (6 bases). Germline V gene data show CDR1 as MNHEY and CDR2 as SMNVEV (reference sequence). V was cut by 5 bases and J by 3 bases, with 12 bases left in between. The CDR3 consists of 14 residues.

Many counts were recorded for this clonotype. V and J are TRBV5-1 and TRBJ2-5; TRBD1 agrees at 8 bases. V dropped 0 bases and J dropped 5; count of bases not matched to a gene: 12. The CDR3 length is 17 residues. Per germline, CDR1 SGHRS and CDR2 YFSETQ. The CDR3 reads CASSLVAGGYFGETQYF. CDR3 DNA: TGCGCCAGCAGCTTGGTAGCAGGGGGCTACTTCGGGGAGACCCAGTACTTC.

The rearrangement uses TRBV12-3 or TRBV12-4 and TRBJ2-1, with TRBD2 matching over 15 bases. Germline trimming cut 1 base from V and 8 bases from J; bases unmatched to any gene: 12. The CDR3 runs to 19 residues. The CDR3: CASSLGTSGGASPRDEQFF. The CDR3 region has the DNA TGTGCCAGCAGTTTAGGGACTAGCGGGGGGGCCTCCCCCCGGGATGAGCAGTTCTTC.

The rearrangement uses TRBV6-1 and TRBJ2-1; TRBD2 agrees at 9 bases. Germline CDR1 and CDR2: MNHNS and SASEGT. The CDR3 covers 12 residues. After removal of 11 bases from V and 8 bases from J, the junction contained 7 bases not matched to a gene. Here the CDR3 reads CALGLARDEQFF. CDR3 DNA: TGTGCCTTAGGACTAGCGAGGGATGAGCAGTTCTTC.

This clonotype was picked up many times. The chain has TRBV5-1 and TRBJ2-7; 7 nucleotides match TRBD1. V lost 0 bases to trimming and J lost 6 bases; unmatched junction nucleotides: 6. Germline V CDR1 and CDR2: SGHRS, YFSETQ. This CDR3 comprises 14 residues. CDR3 region: CASSLGDSPGEQYF. DNA for the CDR3: TGCGCCAGCAGCTTGGGGGACAGCCCGGGCGAGCAGTACTTC.